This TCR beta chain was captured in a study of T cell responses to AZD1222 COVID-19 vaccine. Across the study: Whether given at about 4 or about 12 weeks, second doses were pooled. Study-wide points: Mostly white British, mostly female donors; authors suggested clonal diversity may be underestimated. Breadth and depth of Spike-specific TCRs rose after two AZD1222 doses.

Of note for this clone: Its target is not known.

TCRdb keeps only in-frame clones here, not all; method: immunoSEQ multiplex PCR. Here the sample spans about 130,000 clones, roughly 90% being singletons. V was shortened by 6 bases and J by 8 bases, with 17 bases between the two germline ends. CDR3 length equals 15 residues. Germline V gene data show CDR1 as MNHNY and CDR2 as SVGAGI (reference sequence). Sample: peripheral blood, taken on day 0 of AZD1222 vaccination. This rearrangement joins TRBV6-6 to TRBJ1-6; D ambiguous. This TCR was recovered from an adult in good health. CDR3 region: CASSRSPQRHSPLHF. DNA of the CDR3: TGTGCCAGCAGCCGAAGCCCACAGAGACATTCACCCCTCCACTTT.